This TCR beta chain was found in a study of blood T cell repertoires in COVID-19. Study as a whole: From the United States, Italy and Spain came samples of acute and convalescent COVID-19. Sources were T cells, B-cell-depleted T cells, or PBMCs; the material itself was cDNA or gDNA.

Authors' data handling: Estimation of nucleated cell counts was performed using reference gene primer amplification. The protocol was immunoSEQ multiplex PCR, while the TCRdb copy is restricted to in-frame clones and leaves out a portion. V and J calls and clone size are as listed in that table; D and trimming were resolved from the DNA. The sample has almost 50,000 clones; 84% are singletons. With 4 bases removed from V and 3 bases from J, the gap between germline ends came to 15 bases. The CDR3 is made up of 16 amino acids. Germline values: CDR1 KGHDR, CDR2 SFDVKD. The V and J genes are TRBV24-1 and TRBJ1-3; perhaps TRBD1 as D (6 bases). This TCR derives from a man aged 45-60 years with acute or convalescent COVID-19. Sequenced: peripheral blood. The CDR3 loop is CATSDPRGPNGNTIYF. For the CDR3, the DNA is TGTGCCACCAGTGACCCCAGGGGCCCCAATGGAAACACCATATATTTT.